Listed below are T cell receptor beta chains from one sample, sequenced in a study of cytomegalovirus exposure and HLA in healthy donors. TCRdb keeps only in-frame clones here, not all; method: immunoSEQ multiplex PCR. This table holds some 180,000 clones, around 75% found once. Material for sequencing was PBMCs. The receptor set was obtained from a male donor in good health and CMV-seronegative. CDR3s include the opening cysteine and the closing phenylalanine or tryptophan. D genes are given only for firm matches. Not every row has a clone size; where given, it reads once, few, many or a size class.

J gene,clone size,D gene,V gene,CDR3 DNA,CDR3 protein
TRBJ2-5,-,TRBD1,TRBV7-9,TGTGCCAGCAGAACGACAGGGGAGCGCGAGACCCAGTACTTC,CASRTTGERETQYF
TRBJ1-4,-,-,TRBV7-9,TGTGCCAGCAGCCAAGATCAGCGCTCGGTTAATGAAAAACTGTTTTTT,CASSQDQRSVNEKLFF
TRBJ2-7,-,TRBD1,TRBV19,TGTGCCAGTAGTACAGGACAGGGACCCTACGAGCAGTACTTC,CASSTGQGPYEQYF
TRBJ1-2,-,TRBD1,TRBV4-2,TGTGCCAGCAGCCAAGATTTAACAGGGGCCGCGCACGGCCCTCCGAATGGCTACACCTTC,CASSQDLTGAAHGPPNGYTF
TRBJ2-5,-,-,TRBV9,TGTGCCAGCAGCGTAGGCGGGATGATACTAGAGACCCAGTACTTC,CASSVGGMILETQYF
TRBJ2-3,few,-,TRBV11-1,TGTGCCAGCAGCTCGGGGTCAGGACGAGGCACAGATACGCAGTATTTT,CASSSGSGRGTDTQYF
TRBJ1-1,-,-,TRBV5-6,TGTGCCAGCAGCAGTACGGGTGGCGCTGAAGCTTTCTTT,CASSSTGGAEAFF
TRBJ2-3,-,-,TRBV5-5,TGTGCCAGCAGCGGGGTGAGGGACACTAAGGGTTGGGGTACGCAGTATTTT,CASSGVRDTKGWGTQYF
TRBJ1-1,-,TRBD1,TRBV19,TGTGCCAGTAGTATAAGTGGCAGGGGGCGATTCCGGTTCTTT,CASSISGRGRFRFF
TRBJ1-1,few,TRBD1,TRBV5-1,TGCGCCAGCAGCTTGGAATATGTTGGGACAGGTGAAACTGAAGCTTTCTTT,CASSLEYVGTGETEAFF
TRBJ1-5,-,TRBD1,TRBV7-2,TGTGCCAGCAGCCCGACAGGGGCCAACAATCAGCCCCAGCATTTT,CASSPTGANNQPQHF
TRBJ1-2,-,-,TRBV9,TGTGCCAGCAGCGCGCCATCTGGGGGGACGAACTATGGCTACACCTTC,CASSAPSGGTNYGYTF
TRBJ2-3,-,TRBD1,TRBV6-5,TGTGCCAGCAGTTACGTAGGGCAGGGGGTAACAGATACGCAGTATTTT,CASSYVGQGVTDTQYF
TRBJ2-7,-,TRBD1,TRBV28,TGTGCCAGCAGTAGACGAAGGACAGGATCCTACGAGCAGTACTTC,CASSRRRTGSYEQYF
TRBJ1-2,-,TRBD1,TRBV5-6,TGTGCCAGCAGCCCGACAGGGAACTATGGCTACACCTTC,CASSPTGNYGYTF
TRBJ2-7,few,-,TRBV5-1,TGCGCCAGCAGCTTGTTGGAAAGGGGCGGCTACGAGCAGTACTTC,CASSLLERGGYEQYF
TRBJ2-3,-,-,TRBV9,TGTGCCAGCAGCCCAGGGATTGTAGAAGATACGCAGTATTTT,CASSPGIVEDTQYF
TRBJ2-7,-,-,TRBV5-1,TGCGCCAGCAGCTATAACTACGAGCAGTACTTC,CASSYNYEQYF
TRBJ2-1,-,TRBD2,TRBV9,TGTGCCAGCAGCGTAGCCTGGAGCGGGGGGATCTATGAGCAGTTCTTC,CASSVAWSGGIYEQFF
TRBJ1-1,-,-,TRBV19,TGTGCCAGTAGTACGGACAGGAACACTGAAGCTTTCTTT,CASSTDRNTEAFF
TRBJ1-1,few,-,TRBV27,TGTGCCAGCAGTTTATCGGCAGGCATGAACACTGAAGCTTTCTTT,CASSLSAGMNTEAFF
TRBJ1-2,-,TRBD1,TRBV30,TGTGCCTGGAGTAGACTGAGGGGGCACTCTAACTATGGCTACACCTTC,CAWSRLRGHSNYGYTF